Listed below are T cell receptor beta chains from one sample, sequenced in a study of cytomegalovirus exposure and HLA in healthy donors. The table came from immunoSEQ multiplex PCR; TCRdb's copy has only in-frame clones and leaves some out. The repertoire holds some 130,000 clones, with around three quarters as singletons. Sequencing used PBMCs. The receptors originated from a young man in good health. Both conserved end residues are part of each CDR3. Each record gives: V gene, J gene, CDR3 protein.

v_gene: TRBV18; j_gene: TRBJ1-2; CDR3aa: CASSLRQEVYTF
v_gene: TRBV6-5; j_gene: TRBJ2-2; CDR3aa: CASSFGTANTGELFF
v_gene: TRBV9; j_gene: TRBJ1-2; CDR3aa: CASSVGSRGAAIDYGYTF
v_gene: TRBV21-1; j_gene: TRBJ2-5; CDR3aa: CASRLLRVRDRGQETQYF
v_gene: TRBV11-2; j_gene: TRBJ2-3; CDR3aa: CASSPSSDLTDTQYF
v_gene: TRBV6-5; j_gene: TRBJ1-5; CDR3aa: CASSTQGAGNQPQHF
v_gene: TRBV15; j_gene: TRBJ2-7; CDR3aa: CATSRVRGTVFYEQYF
v_gene: TRBV5-1; j_gene: TRBJ1-1; CDR3aa: CASSSTVYTEAFF
v_gene: TRBV9; j_gene: TRBJ2-2; CDR3aa: CASSPRQVIGELFF
v_gene: TRBV9; j_gene: TRBJ1-2; CDR3aa: CASSTYGGDGYTF
v_gene: TRBV7-9; j_gene: TRBJ1-2; CDR3aa: CSSSLGDSYGYTF
v_gene: TRBV9; j_gene: TRBJ2-3; CDR3aa: CASSVAGRGRTDTQYF
v_gene: TRBV12-5; j_gene: TRBJ1-5; CDR3aa: CASGGRNSNQPQHF
v_gene: TRBV7-7; j_gene: TRBJ2-1; CDR3aa: CASSLGAGWDNEQFF
v_gene: TRBV6-6; j_gene: TRBJ1-2; CDR3aa: CASSTGTAMRGYTF
v_gene: TRBV19; j_gene: TRBJ1-1; CDR3aa: CASSDRGAAFF
v_gene: TRBV20-1; j_gene: TRBJ2-7; CDR3aa: CSVQSSYEQYF
v_gene: TRBV7-9; j_gene: .; CDR3aa: CAIQTRDRSSYEQYF
v_gene: TRBV18; j_gene: TRBJ1-4; CDR3aa: CASSPPGQDNEKLFF
v_gene: TRBV9; j_gene: TRBJ2-1; CDR3aa: CASSVTDYSYNEQFF
v_gene: TRBV11-2; j_gene: TRBJ2-2; CDR3aa: CASRTGQTNTGELFF
v_gene: TRBV6-1; j_gene: TRBJ2-1; CDR3aa: CASRTGGGNEQFF